The sequence of this T cell receptor (beta chain) was determined in a study of OX40 agonist ivuxolimab in advanced cancers. V dropped 4 bases and J dropped 0; count of bases not matched to a gene: 5. This CDR3 comprises 16 residues. Germline V gene sequence: CDR1 SGDLS, CDR2 YYNGEE. In this sample, this clone turned up once. Assay used: immunoSEQ multiplex PCR; TCRdb lists only in-frame clones, some missing. The sample carries about 79,000 clones, 88% recorded once. The chain combines TRBV9 with TRBJ2-1; TRBD2 matches 9 bases. This sequence was found in an adult with an advanced solid tumor such as melanoma, head and neck, liver or kidney cancer. The specimen was CD4+ or CD8+ T cells sorted from blood, collected in a trial of the OX40 agonist ivuxolimab. CDR3 residues: CASSLFSGSSYNEQFF. CDR3 coding DNA: TGTGCCAGCAGCCTATTTAGCGGGAGCTCCTACAATGAGCAGTTCTTC. The variable domain in full, completed from reference TRBV9 and TRBJ2-1, reads DSGVTQTPKHLITATGQRVTLRCSPRSGDLSVYWYQQSLDQGLQFLIQYYNGEERAKGNILERFSAQQFPDLHSELNLSSLELGDSALYFCASSLFSGSSYNEQFFGPGTRLTVL.